Each of the 25 T cell receptor beta chains below was sequenced from the same sample in a study of blood T cells in healthy people across ages. It was with a sample-barcoded 5' primer and a J-beta primer mix that a second PCR of roughly 7 to 11 cycles was run. TCRdb re-derived calls from the 5' RACE reads in MiXCR, one entry per CDR3 protein. This table has approximately 1,000,000 distinct CDR3 sequences, around two fifths appearing once. The specimen was blood. All receptors derive from a man aged 18-30 years in good health.

This clonotype was recorded at least ten times. The genes are TRBV9 and TRBJ2-3, with D uncertain. This CDR3 comprises 12 residues. The germline V gene encodes CDR1 SGDLS and CDR2 YYNGEE. Trimming removed 0 bases at V and 4 bases at J, with 3 bases between. The CDR3 region is CASSVGPDTQYF. Here the CDR3 DNA reads TGTGCCAGCAGCGTAGGTCCAGATACGCAGTATTTT.

The chain recombines TRBV5-4 with TRBJ1-6, with D possibly matching TRBD1 (5 bases). CDR3 length equals 15 residues. The V and J ends lost 2 bases and 7 bases respectively, with 13 bases between them. Germline V gene data show CDR1 as SGHNT and CDR2 as YYREEE (reference sequence). Written as DNA, the CDR3 is TGTGCCAGCAGCTTCGTCGGGACGGCGAATTCACCCCTCCACTTT. It yields the protein CASSFVGTANSPLHF. The whole variable domain, filled in from reference TRBV5-4 and TRBJ1-6, reads ETGVTQSPTHLIKTRGQQVTLRCSSQSGHNTVSWYQQALGQGPQFIFQYYREEENGRGNFPPRFSGLQFPNYSSELNVNALELDDSALYLCASSFVGTANSPLHFGNGTRLTVT.

This clonotype has just a few counts. The V call is TRBV7-9, the J call TRBJ1-2; 7 nucleotides align to TRBD1. The CDR3 runs to 15 residues. Losses at the gene ends were 1 base for V and 4 bases for J; bases not matched to a gene: 6. Germline V CDR1 and CDR2: SEHNR, FQNEAQ (reference sequence). The CDR3 region is CASSLEGTVLYGYTF. In DNA form, the CDR3 reads TGTGCCAGCAGCTTAGAGGGGACAGTACTCTATGGCTACACCTTC.

CDR3 residues: CASSDPGQGGGYTF. For the CDR3, the DNA is TGTGCCAGCAGTGACCCTGGACAGGGAGGTGGCTACACCTTC. This chain links TRBV6-1 with TRBJ1-2; 8 nucleotides line up with TRBD1. The CDR3 sequence is 14 residues long. Germline CDR1 is MNHNS and CDR2 is SASEGT. The J segment lost 7 bases and the V segment lost 3 bases, leaving 7 bases of the junction unmatched.

The J gene is TRBJ2-3, the V gene TRBV27; 7 bases fit TRBD2. The CDR3 covers 16 residues. Germline loops: CDR1 MNHEY, CDR2 SMNVEV (reference sequence). Unmatched junction bases numbered 10, after V lost 5 bases and J lost 2 bases. The DNA of the CDR3 is TGTGCCAGCAGTCCCCTCGGGGGGAAGTACACAGATACGCAGTATTTT. Amino acid sequence: CASSPLGGKYTDTQYF.

The V gene is TRBV5-1, the J gene TRBJ1-2; 9 bases agree with TRBD1. In germline, CDR1 is SGHRS, CDR2 YFSETQ. The ends lost 0 bases at V and 8 bases at J; junction bases unmatched: 5. The CDR3 runs to 14 residues. The CDR3 DNA reads TGCGCCAGCAGCTTGGATCCGGGACAGGGAGGCTACACCTTC. This translates into CASSLDPGQGGYTF.

Concerning this clonotype itself: A much larger clonotype is one base distant, so this may be a read error. The V gene is TRBV20-1, the J gene TRBJ2-1; TRBD2 matches at 7 bases. CDR1 is DFQATT, CDR2 SNEGSKA, per germline (reference sequence). The CDR3 consists of 16 residues. V was pared by 3 bases and J by 4 bases, with 12 bases of the junction left unmatched. CDR3 DNA: TGCAGTGCTAGGAAGTTGATTGGCGGGGGATACAATGAGCAGTTCTTC. Encoded protein: CSARKLIGGGYNEQFF.

This clonotype was recorded a few times. The rearrangement joins TRBV27 to TRBJ2-1, with D possibly matching TRBD2 (5 bases). Trimming removed 5 bases from V and 13 bases from J, with 15 bases in between. Germline-derived CDR1 and CDR2 are MNHEY and SMNVEV (reference sequence). This CDR3 has 12 residues. DNA for the CDR3: TGTGCCAGCAGTACCGGGGAAAAGGAACAGTTCTTC. Its protein product is CASSTGEKEQFF.

The chain has TRBV2 and TRBJ1-2; TRBD1 matches at 10 bases. V dropped 7 bases and J dropped 4; count of bases not matched to a gene: 12. The CDR3 runs 16 residues. Looked up from germline, CDR1 is SNHLY and CDR2 is FYNNEI. CDR3 protein: CASTLFPGQGTYGYTF. The CDR3 DNA is TGTGCCAGCACGCTTTTCCCGGGACAGGGGACCTATGGCTACACCTTC. The full variable domain, completed using reference TRBV2 and TRBJ1-2, is EPEVTQTPSHQVTQMGQEVILRCVPISNHLYFYWYRQILGQKVEFLVSFYNNEISEKSEIFDDQFSVERPDGSNFTLKIRSTKLEDSAMYFCASTLFPGQGTYGYTFGSGTRLTVV.

The chain recombines TRBV20-1 with TRBJ2-7, with 10 bases matching TRBD1. Germline V gene lookup returns CDR1 DFQATT and CDR2 SNEGSKA (reference sequence). The V segment lost 3 bases and the J segment 1 base; nucleotides outside the gene matches: 9. CDR3 length equals 16 residues. CDR3 region: CSASPTGTGASYEQYF. The DNA of the CDR3 is TGCAGTGCTAGTCCCACTGGGACAGGGGCATCCTACGAGCAGTACTTC.

The genes are TRBV2 and TRBJ2-5; the D is unclear. The CDR3 consists of 18 residues. Germline V gives CDR1 SNHLY, CDR2 FYNNEI. Trimming cost V 5 bases and J 5 bases, with 27 bases left between them. As DNA, the CDR3 is TGTGCCAGCAGTTTTTACGTGGAACCAGCGCTCATCGGGGAGACCCAGTACTTC. The encoded protein is CASSFYVEPALIGETQYF.

This rearrangement joins TRBV6-5 to TRBJ2-1, with TRBD1 identical over 9 bases. Germline trimming cut 6 bases from V and 8 bases from J; bases unmatched to any gene: 14. The CDR3 covers 16 residues. Germline CDR1 and CDR2: MNHEY and SVGAGI. CDR3 sequence (DNA): TGTGCCAGCAGACCCCCCACAGGGGGCAATATCCATGAGCAGTTCTTC. Protein sequence: CASRPPTGGNIHEQFF.

This clonotype was observed a handful of times. This chain joins TRBV2 and TRBJ1-2, with 7 bases matching TRBD1. The CDR3 contains 14 residues. V lost 0 bases, J lost 8 bases, and 6 bases stayed unmatched. CDR1 is SNHLY, CDR2 FYNNEI, per germline. The CDR3 protein is CASSEARQGSGYTF. The CDR3 bases are TGTGCCAGCAGTGAAGCGCGACAGGGCAGCGGCTACACCTTC.

CDR3 loop: CASSEYGRQETQYF. CDR3 nucleotide sequence: TGTGCCAGCAGTGAGTACGGCCGCCAAGAGACCCAGTACTTC. The chain uses TRBV2 and TRBJ2-5; D is unresolved. In germline, CDR1 is SNHLY, CDR2 FYNNEI. V gave up 3 bases and J gave up 1 base, with 9 bases separating them. This CDR3 comprises 14 residues.

The chain uses TRBV20-1 and TRBJ2-5, with D perhaps matching TRBD1 (6 bases). Per the germline V gene, CDR1 is DFQATT and CDR2 is SNEGSKA (reference sequence). Deletions cut 5 bases from V and 8 bases from J, with 21 bases between. The length of the CDR3 is 14 residues. The CDR3 DNA reads as TGCAGTGCTGAGGCAATGGGACAAGGGTCAACCCAGTACTTC. It yields the protein CSAEAMGQGSTQYF.

The V gene is TRBV29-1, the J gene TRBJ1-1; 8 nucleotides align to TRBD1. V lost 7 bases, J lost 8 bases, and 6 bases stayed unmatched. Germline V lookup: CDR1 SQVTM, CDR2 ANQGSEA. The CDR3 runs 11 residues. The CDR3 DNA reads TGCAGCGCCGGACAGGGAGGCGAAGCTTTCTTT. This gives the protein CSAGQGGEAFF.

This clonotype was observed a handful of times. The CDR3 DNA sequence: TGTGCCTGGTCTGAGCACTATGGCTACACCTTC. This encodes CAWSEHYGYTF. The chain is built from TRBV30 and TRBJ1-2; D unclear. CDR1 and CDR2 (germline): GTSNPN, SVGIG (reference sequence). This CDR3 has 11 amino acids. V was shortened by 5 bases and J by 3 bases, with 7 bases between the two germline ends.

This clonotype was counted a few times. The rearrangement uses TRBV6-5 and TRBJ1-2; D unresolved. CDR3 length: 15 residues. Per germline, CDR1 MNHEY and CDR2 SVGAGI. Trimming took 2 bases from V and 0 from J, leaving 10 bases between them. For the CDR3, the DNA is TGTGCCAGCAGTTACAGAAACGCGCCTAACTATGGCTACACCTTC. Protein sequence: CASSYRNAPNYGYTF.

The genes are TRBV14 and TRBJ1-4; D gene unclear. Looked up from germline, CDR1 is SGHDN and CDR2 is FVKESK. V lost 4 bases to trimming and J lost 7 bases, with 13 bases between them. This CDR3 has 14 amino acids. This chain's CDR3 is CASSPRVGREKLFF. CDR3 in DNA: TGTGCCAGCAGCCCGAGGGTTGGGCGTGAAAAACTGTTTTTT. The full variable domain, with the rest looked up from reference TRBV14 and TRBJ1-4, is EAGVTQFPSHSVIEKGQTVTLRCDPISGHDNLYWYRRVMGKEIKFLLHFVKESKQDESGMPNNRFLAERTGGTYSTLKVQPAELEDSGVYFCASSPRVGREKLFFGSGTQLSVL.

This chain joins TRBV14 and TRBJ1-4; TRBD1 is a possible D gene (6 bases). The CDR3 totals 15 residues. Germline V gives CDR1 SGHDN, CDR2 FVKESK. Trimming cost V 4 bases and J 5 bases, with 14 bases left between them. The CDR3 coding sequence is TGTGCCAGCAGCCCTAACAGGGTCGGGAATGAAAAACTGTTTTTT. This sequence encodes CASSPNRVGNEKLFF.

This clonotype has more than one count but fewer than ten. The chain combines TRBV28 with TRBJ2-4; D gene unclear. This CDR3 has 11 amino acids. Looked up from germline, CDR1 is MDHEN and CDR2 is SYDVKM. The V end lost 4 bases, the J end lost 13 bases, and 11 bases lay between the germline ends. This CDR3 reads CASSSVALQYF. CDR3 nucleotides: TGTGCCAGCAGTTCCGTGGCATTACAGTACTTC.

This chain uses TRBV12-3 or TRBV12-4 with TRBJ1-5, with D unclear. V was pared by 5 bases and J by 2 bases, with 7 bases between. The CDR3 contains 13 residues. In nucleotides, the CDR3 is TGTGCCAGCAGTGCGGCGGGCAATCAGCCCCAGCATTTT. It specifies CASSAAGNQPQHF.

This clonotype was recorded a few times. The chain couples TRBV30 to TRBJ1-2; unclear D gene. V lost 0 bases and J lost 4, with 9 bases in between. CDR1 GTSNPN and CDR2 SVGIG come from the germline V gene (reference sequence). The CDR3 loop spans 13 amino acids. This CDR3 is CAWSVGSTYGYTF. The CDR3 bases are TGTGCCTGGAGTGTTGGTAGCACCTATGGCTACACCTTC. Looking up the rest from reference TRBV30 and TRBJ1-2 gives the full variable domain: SQTIHQWPATLVQPVGSPLSLECTVEGTSNPNLYWYRQAAGRGLQLLFYSVGIGQISSEVPQNLSASRPQDRQFILSSKKLLLSDSGFYLCAWSVGSTYGYTFGSGTRLTVV.

This clonotype was seen at least ten times. This sequence joins TRBV20-1 and TRBJ2-7; D ambiguous. The CDR3 spans 11 residues. V dropped 6 bases and J dropped 0 bases, with 6 bases sitting between them. Germline V gene sequence: CDR1 DFQATT, CDR2 SNEGSKA (reference sequence). The CDR3 bases are TGCAGTGCCCTTGCCTCCTACGAGCAGTACTTC. It is translated as CSALASYEQYF.

The V call is TRBV7-9, the J call TRBJ2-3; 9 bases are shared with TRBD1. Germline V CDR1 and CDR2: SEHNR, FQNEAQ (reference sequence). The CDR3 is made up of 13 amino acids. Trimming removed 7 bases from V and 5 bases from J; junction bases left unmatched: 4. The CDR3 spells CASNLDRGDTQYF. For the CDR3, the DNA is TGTGCCAGCAACTTGGACAGGGGAGATACGCAGTATTTT.